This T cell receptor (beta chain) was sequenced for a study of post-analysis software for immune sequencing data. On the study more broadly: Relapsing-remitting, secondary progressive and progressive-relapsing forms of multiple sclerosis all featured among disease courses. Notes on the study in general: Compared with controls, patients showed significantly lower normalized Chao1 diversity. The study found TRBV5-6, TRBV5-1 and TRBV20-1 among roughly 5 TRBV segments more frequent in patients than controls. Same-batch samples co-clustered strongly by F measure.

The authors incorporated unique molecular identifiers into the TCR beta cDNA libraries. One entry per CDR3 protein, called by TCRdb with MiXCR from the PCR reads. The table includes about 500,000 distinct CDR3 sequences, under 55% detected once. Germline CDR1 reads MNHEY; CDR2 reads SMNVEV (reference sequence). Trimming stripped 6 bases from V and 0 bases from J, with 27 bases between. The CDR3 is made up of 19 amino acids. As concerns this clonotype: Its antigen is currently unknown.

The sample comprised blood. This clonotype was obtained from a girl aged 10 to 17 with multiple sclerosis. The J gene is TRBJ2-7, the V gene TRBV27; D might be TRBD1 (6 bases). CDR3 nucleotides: TGTGCCAGCAGAACGTTTCTGCGTAGGACAGAAAAGAGCTCCTACGAGCAGTACTTC. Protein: CASRTFLRRTEKSSYEQYF.